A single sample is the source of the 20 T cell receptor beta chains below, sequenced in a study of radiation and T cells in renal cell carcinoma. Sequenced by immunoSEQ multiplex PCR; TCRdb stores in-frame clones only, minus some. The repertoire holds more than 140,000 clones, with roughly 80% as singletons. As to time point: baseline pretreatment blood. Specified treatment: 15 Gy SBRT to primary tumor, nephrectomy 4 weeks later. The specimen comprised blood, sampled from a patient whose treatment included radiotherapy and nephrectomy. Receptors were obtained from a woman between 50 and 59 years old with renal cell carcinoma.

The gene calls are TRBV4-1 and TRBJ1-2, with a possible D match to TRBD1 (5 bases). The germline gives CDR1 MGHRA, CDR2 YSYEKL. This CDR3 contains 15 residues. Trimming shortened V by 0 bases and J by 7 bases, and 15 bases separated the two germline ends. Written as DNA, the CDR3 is TGCGCCAGCAGCCAAGAAATCGCGGGGGACGGTGGCTACACCTTC. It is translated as CASSQEIAGDGGYTF.

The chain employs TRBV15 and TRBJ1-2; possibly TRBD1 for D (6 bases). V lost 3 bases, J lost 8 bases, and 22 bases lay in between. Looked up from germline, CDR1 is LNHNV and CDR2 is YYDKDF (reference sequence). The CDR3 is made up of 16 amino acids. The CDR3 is CATSSEPTGTLSGYTF. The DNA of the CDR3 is TGTGCCACCAGCAGCGAACCGACAGGCACCCTCTCCGGCTACACCTTC.

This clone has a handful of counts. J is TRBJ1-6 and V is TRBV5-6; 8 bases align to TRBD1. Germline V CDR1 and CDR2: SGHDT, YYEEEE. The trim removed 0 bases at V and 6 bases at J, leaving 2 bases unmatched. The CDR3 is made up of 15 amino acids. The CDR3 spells CASSLGTGRNSPLHF. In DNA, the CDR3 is TGTGCCAGCAGCTTGGGGACAGGGCGTAATTCACCCCTCCACTTT. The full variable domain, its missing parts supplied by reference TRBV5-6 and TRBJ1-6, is DAGVTQSPTHLIKTRGQQVTLRCSPKSGHDTVSWYQQALGQGPQFIFQYYEEEERQRGNFPDRFSGHQFPNYSSELNVNALLLGDSALYLCASSLGTGRNSPLHFGNGTRLTVT.

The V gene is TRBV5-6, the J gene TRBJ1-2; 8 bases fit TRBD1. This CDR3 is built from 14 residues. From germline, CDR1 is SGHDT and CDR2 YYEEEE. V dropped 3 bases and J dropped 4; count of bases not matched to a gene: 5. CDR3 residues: CASSYHRGVYGYTF. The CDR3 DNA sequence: TGTGCCAGCAGCTACCACAGGGGGGTCTATGGCTACACCTTC. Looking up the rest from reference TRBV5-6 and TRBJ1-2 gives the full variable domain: DAGVTQSPTHLIKTRGQQVTLRCSPKSGHDTVSWYQQALGQGPQFIFQYYEEEERQRGNFPDRFSGHQFPNYSSELNVNALLLGDSALYLCASSYHRGVYGYTFGSGTRLTVV.

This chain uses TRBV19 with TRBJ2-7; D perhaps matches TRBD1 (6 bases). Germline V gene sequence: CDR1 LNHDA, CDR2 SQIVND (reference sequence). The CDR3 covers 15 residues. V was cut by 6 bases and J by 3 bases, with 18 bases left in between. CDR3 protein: CASRQGHALIYEQYF. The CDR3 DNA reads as TGTGCCAGTAGGCAGGGACACGCGCTAATCTACGAGCAGTACTTC.

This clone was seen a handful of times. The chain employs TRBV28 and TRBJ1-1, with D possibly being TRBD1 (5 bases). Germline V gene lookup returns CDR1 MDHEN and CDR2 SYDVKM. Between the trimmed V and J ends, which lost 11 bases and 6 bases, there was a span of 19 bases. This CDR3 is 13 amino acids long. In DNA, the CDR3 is TGTGCCGGAGGAGGCGAGGGGTTGTCTGAAGCTTTCTTT. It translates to CAGGGEGLSEAFF.

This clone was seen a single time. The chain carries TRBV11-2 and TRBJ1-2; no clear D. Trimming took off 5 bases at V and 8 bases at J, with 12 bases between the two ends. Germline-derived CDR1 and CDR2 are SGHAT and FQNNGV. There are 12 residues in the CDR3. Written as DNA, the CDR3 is TGTGCCAGCAGCGAAACTCAGGTCGGCTACACCTTC. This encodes CASSETQVGYTF. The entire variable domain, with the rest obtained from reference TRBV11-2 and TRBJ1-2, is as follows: EAGVAQSPRYKIIEKRQSVAFWCNPISGHATLYWYQQILGQGPKLLIQFQNNGVVDDSQLPKDRFSAERLKGVDSTLKIQPAKLEDSAVYLCASSETQVGYTFGSGTRLTVV.

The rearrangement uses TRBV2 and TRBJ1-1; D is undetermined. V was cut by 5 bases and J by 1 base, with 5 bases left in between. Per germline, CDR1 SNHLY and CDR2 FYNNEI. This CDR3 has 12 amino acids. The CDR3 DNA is TGTGCCAGCAGTCCGGAGAACACTGAAGCTTTCTTT. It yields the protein CASSPENTEAFF.

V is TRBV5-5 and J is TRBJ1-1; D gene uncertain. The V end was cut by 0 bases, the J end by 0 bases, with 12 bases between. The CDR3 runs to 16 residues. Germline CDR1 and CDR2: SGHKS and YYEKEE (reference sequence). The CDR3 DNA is TGTGCCAGCAGCTTGGTCCTACGGCTCCTGAACACTGAAGCTTTCTTT. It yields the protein CASSLVLRLLNTEAFF.

The CDR3 coding sequence is TGTGCCAGCAGTGAATATGCGGCCTACGAGCAGTACTTC. It yields the protein CASSEYAAYEQYF. The J gene is TRBJ2-7, the V gene TRBV25-1; D not certain. Germline CDR1 and CDR2: MGHDK and SYGVNS. Trimming pared 0 bases from V and 2 bases from J, leaving 5 bases between. The length of the CDR3 is 13 residues.

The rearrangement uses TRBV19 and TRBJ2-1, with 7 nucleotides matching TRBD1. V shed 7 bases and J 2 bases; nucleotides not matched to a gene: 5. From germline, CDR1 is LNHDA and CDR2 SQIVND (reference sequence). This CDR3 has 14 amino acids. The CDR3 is CASKTGLTYNEQFF. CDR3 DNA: TGTGCCAGTAAGACAGGGTTGACCTACAATGAGCAGTTCTTC.

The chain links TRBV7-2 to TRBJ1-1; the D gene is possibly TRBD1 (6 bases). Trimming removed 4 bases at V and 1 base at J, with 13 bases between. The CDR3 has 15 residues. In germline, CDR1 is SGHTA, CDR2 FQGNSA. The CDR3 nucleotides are TGTGCCAGCAGCTCCGAAGGGGGGGAGAACACTGAAGCTTTCTTT. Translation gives CASSSEGGENTEAFF.

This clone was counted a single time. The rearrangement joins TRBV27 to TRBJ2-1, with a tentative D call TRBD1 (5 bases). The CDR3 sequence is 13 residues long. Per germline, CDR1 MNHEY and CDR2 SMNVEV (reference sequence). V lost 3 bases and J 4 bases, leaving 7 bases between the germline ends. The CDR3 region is CASSFQGYNEQFF. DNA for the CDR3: TGTGCCAGCAGTTTTCAGGGATACAATGAGCAGTTCTTC.

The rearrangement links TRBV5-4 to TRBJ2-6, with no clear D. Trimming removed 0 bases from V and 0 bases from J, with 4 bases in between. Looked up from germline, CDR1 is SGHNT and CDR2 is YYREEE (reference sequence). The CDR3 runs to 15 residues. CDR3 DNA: TGTGCCAGCAGCTTGGGCTTCTCTGGGGCCAACGTCCTGACTTTC. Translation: CASSLGFSGANVLTF.

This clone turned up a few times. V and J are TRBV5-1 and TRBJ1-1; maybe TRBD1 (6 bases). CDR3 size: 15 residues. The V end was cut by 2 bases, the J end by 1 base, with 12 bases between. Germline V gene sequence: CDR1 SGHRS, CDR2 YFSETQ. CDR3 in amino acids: CASSLSGVQNTEAFF. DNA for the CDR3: TGCGCCAGCAGCTTATCAGGGGTACAGAACACTGAAGCTTTCTTT.

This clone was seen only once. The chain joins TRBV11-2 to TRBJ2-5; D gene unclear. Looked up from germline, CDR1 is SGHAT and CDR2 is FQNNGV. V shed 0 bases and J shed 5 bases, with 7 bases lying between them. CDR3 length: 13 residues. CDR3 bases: TGTGCCAGCAGCTTAGAACATTCGGAGACCCAGTACTTC. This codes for CASSLEHSETQYF.

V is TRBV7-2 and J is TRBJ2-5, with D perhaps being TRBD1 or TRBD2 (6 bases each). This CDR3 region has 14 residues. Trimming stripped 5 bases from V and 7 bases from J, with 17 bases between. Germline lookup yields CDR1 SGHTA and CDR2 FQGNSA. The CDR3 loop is CASSRGAGDRTQYF. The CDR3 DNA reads TGTGCCAGCAGCAGGGGGGCAGGCGATAGGACCCAGTACTTC.

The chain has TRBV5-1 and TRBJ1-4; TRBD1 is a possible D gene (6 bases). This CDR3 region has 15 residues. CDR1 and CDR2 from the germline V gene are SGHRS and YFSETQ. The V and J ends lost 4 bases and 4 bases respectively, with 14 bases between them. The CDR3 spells CASSGRTAFNEKLFF. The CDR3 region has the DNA TGCGCCAGCAGCGGAAGGACAGCGTTTAATGAAAAACTGTTTTTT.

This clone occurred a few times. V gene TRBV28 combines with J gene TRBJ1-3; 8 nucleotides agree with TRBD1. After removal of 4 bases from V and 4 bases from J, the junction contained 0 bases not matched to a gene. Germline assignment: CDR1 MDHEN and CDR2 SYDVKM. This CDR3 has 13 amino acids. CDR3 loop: CASSWTGGNTIYF. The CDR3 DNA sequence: TGTGCCAGCAGTTGGACAGGGGGAAACACCATATATTTT.

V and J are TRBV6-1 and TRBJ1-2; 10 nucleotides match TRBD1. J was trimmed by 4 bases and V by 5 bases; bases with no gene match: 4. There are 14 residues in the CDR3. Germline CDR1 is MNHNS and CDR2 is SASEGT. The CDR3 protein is CASSRQGAVYGYTF. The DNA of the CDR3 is TGTGCCAGCAGTAGACAGGGGGCGGTCTATGGCTACACCTTC.